A selection of T cell receptor beta chains follows, all from one sample in a study of control samples from healthy donors and cancer patients. TCRdb's copy holds only in-frame clones and misses some; the assay was immunoSEQ multiplex PCR. The sample lists just under 75,000 clones, about 90% seen once, with over 3.5% in the top ten. Sequencing was done on a sample of blood. All receptors come from a woman in her 50s in good health. The CDR3 runs from the conserved cysteine through the conserved F or W. A D gene is named only where the DNA matches it firmly. Clone size appears in some rows only: once, few, many, or a class for an expanded clone.

J gene: TRBJ1-6
clone size: .
V gene: TRBV25-1
D gene: .
CDR3 DNA: TGTGCCAGCCACGGACAGCCTAATTCACCCCTCCACTTT
CDR3 protein: CASHGQPNSPLHF

J gene: TRBJ2-7
clone size: .
V gene: TRBV3-1/TRBV3-2
D gene: .
CDR3 DNA: TGTGCCAGCAGCCAAGATGGGCTGGCGGAGTTTTCCTACGAGCAGTACTTC
CDR3 protein: CASSQDGLAEFSYEQYF

J gene: TRBJ2-1
clone size: .
V gene: TRBV24-1
D gene: .
CDR3 DNA: TGTGCCACCAGTGATCCCCACGAGCAGTTCTTC
CDR3 protein: CATSDPHEQFF

J gene: TRBJ2-5
clone size: .
V gene: TRBV4-1
D gene: .
CDR3 DNA: TGCGCCAGCAGCCAAGTCCGATATGAAGGGGTGGAAGAGACCCAGTACTTC
CDR3 protein: CASSQVRYEGVEETQYF

J gene: TRBJ1-6
clone size: .
V gene: TRBV9
D gene: .
CDR3 DNA: TGTGCCAGCAGCGTAGACGAGGATTCACCCCTCCACTTT
CDR3 protein: CASSVDEDSPLHF

J gene: TRBJ2-7
clone size: .
V gene: TRBV11-2
D gene: TRBD2
CDR3 DNA: TGTGCCAGCAGCCCCGGGACTAGCGCCTCCTACGAGCAGTACTTC
CDR3 protein: CASSPGTSASYEQYF

J gene: TRBJ2-1
clone size: .
V gene: TRBV27
D gene: .
CDR3 DNA: TGTGCCAGCAGTTTAACCAGACTGAGCGATGAGCAGTTCTTC
CDR3 protein: CASSLTRLSDEQFF

J gene: TRBJ2-3
clone size: .
V gene: TRBV7-9
D gene: TRBD2
CDR3 DNA: TGTGCCAGCAGCTTATCGGGACTAGCGGGAGATACGCAGTATTTT
CDR3 protein: CASSLSGLAGDTQYF

J gene: TRBJ1-5
clone size: .
V gene: TRBV2
D gene: .
CDR3 DNA: TGTGCCAGCAGTGAATGGCCCCCTGCCGTTAGCAATCAGCCCCAGCATTTT
CDR3 protein: CASSEWPPAVSNQPQHF

J gene: TRBJ2-4
clone size: .
V gene: TRBV3-1/TRBV3-2
D gene: .
CDR3 DNA: TGTGCCAGCAGCCAAGACGGACATCGGGACATTCAGTACTTC
CDR3 protein: CASSQDGHRDIQYF

J gene: TRBJ2-5
clone size: once
V gene: TRBV27
D gene: TRBD2
CDR3 DNA: TGTGCCAGCAGTTTTAGCGGGCGGGGGGAGACCCAGTACTTC
CDR3 protein: CASSFSGRGETQYF

J gene: TRBJ2-5
clone size: .
V gene: TRBV7-9
D gene: .
CDR3 DNA: TGTGCCAGCAGTCCCTTTGCGGGGAACCAAGAGACCCAGTACTTC
CDR3 protein: CASSPFAGNQETQYF

J gene: TRBJ2-3
clone size: .
V gene: TRBV6-5
D gene: .
CDR3 DNA: TGTGGGACCCGGGGCCCCGGCACAGATACGCAGTATTTT
CDR3 protein: CGTRGPGTDTQYF

J gene: TRBJ2-3
clone size: .
V gene: TRBV5-1
D gene: .
CDR3 DNA: TGCGCCAGCAGTTCGGCCGGGAGAGCTTACACAGATACGCAGTATTTT
CDR3 protein: CASSSAGRAYTDTQYF

J gene: TRBJ2-1
clone size: .
V gene: TRBV7-2
D gene: TRBD2
CDR3 DNA: TGTGCCAGCAGCTTATTAGCGGGAGTCTACAATGAGCAGTTCTTC
CDR3 protein: CASSLLAGVYNEQFF

J gene: TRBJ2-7
clone size: once
V gene: TRBV7-2
D gene: .
CDR3 DNA: TGTGCCAGCAGCTTAGTATGGGGGAGGGCCAGTGGGGACACTCGAGAGCAGTACTTC
CDR3 protein: CASSLVWGRASGDTREQYF

J gene: TRBJ2-7
clone size: .
V gene: TRBV7-3
D gene: .
CDR3 DNA: TGTGCCAGCAGCTCAGGACAGTCCTACGAGCAGTACTTC
CDR3 protein: CASSSGQSYEQYF

J gene: TRBJ2-2
clone size: .
V gene: TRBV5-1
D gene: TRBD1
CDR3 DNA: TGCGCCAGCAGCTCGGGACAGGGGATCACCGGGGAGCTGTTTTTT
CDR3 protein: CASSSGQGITGELFF

J gene: TRBJ2-2
clone size: .
V gene: TRBV5-4
D gene: TRBD2
CDR3 DNA: TGTGCCAGCAGCTCACTAGCGGAGCTTAACACCGGGGAGCTGTTTTTT
CDR3 protein: CASSSLAELNTGELFF

J gene: TRBJ2-1
clone size: once
V gene: TRBV5-1
D gene: TRBD1
CDR3 DNA: TGCGCCAGCAGCGACGACAGGGGGCTCGGAAATGAGCAGTTCTTC
CDR3 protein: CASSDDRGLGNEQFF

J gene: TRBJ1-4
clone size: few
V gene: TRBV18
D gene: TRBD1
CDR3 DNA: TGTGCCAGCTCACCAGAGACAGGGGCATCTGAAAAACTGTTTTTT
CDR3 protein: CASSPETGASEKLFF

J gene: TRBJ1-2
clone size: once
V gene: TRBV7-8
D gene: .
CDR3 DNA: TGTGCCAGCAGCCCAACGAAGTTAGCTAACTATGGCTACACCTTC
CDR3 protein: CASSPTKLANYGYTF

J gene: TRBJ1-3
clone size: once
V gene: TRBV7-8
D gene: .
CDR3 DNA: TGTGCCAGCAGCTTAATCGGTAGCAGGACCTCTGGAAACACCATATATTTT
CDR3 protein: CASSLIGSRTSGNTIYF

J gene: TRBJ1-5
clone size: .
V gene: TRBV28
D gene: .
CDR3 DNA: TGTGCCAGCAGTTTTGGGCTTGGCAATCAGCCCCAGCATTTT
CDR3 protein: CASSFGLGNQPQHF

J gene: TRBJ2-4
clone size: .
V gene: TRBV5-7
D gene: .
CDR3 DNA: TGTGCCAGCAGCATCCGACCGGTAGCCAAAAACATTCAGTACTTC
CDR3 protein: CASSIRPVAKNIQYF

J gene: TRBJ2-1
clone size: .
V gene: TRBV6-4
D gene: .
CDR3 DNA: TGTGCCAGCGGGGCGGGCGGACCCAACAATGAGCAGTTCTTC
CDR3 protein: CASGAGGPNNEQFF

J gene: TRBJ2-7
clone size: .
V gene: TRBV15
D gene: .
CDR3 DNA: TGTGCCACCAGCAGAGGGGCCTCCTACGAGCAGTACTTC
CDR3 protein: CATSRGASYEQYF

J gene: TRBJ1-3
clone size: .
V gene: TRBV9
D gene: .
CDR3 DNA: TGTGCCAGCAGCGTTATTCCCGCGGGGGATACTGGAAACACCATATATTTT
CDR3 protein: CASSVIPAGDTGNTIYF

J gene: TRBJ2-7
clone size: .
V gene: TRBV3-1/TRBV3-2
D gene: .
CDR3 DNA: TGTGCCAGCAGCGCGACTGATTCCTACGAGCAGTACTTC
CDR3 protein: CASSATDSYEQYF

J gene: TRBJ2-5
clone size: .
V gene: TRBV3-1/TRBV3-2
D gene: .
CDR3 DNA: TGTGCCAGCAGCCAAGATCCTTCAGGACTCGAAGAGACCCAGTACTTC
CDR3 protein: CASSQDPSGLEETQYF

J gene: TRBJ2-5
clone size: .
V gene: TRBV19
D gene: .
CDR3 DNA: TGTGCCAGTAGTATAGATGTCAGGAGAGAGACCCAGTACTTC
CDR3 protein: CASSIDVRRETQYF

J gene: TRBJ2-2
clone size: once
V gene: TRBV7-9
D gene: TRBD1
CDR3 DNA: TGTGCCAGCAGCCGGACAGGGAACACCGGGGAGCTGTTTTTT
CDR3 protein: CASSRTGNTGELFF

J gene: TRBJ2-2
clone size: .
V gene: TRBV27
D gene: TRBD1
CDR3 DNA: TGTGCCAGCAGTCCCGGGACAGTCAACACCGGGGAGCTGTTTTTT
CDR3 protein: CASSPGTVNTGELFF

J gene: TRBJ1-1
clone size: once
V gene: TRBV29-1
D gene: TRBD1
CDR3 DNA: TGCAGCGTTTCCGGGACAGCCCGGATGAACACTGAAGCTTTCTTT
CDR3 protein: CSVSGTARMNTEAFF

J gene: TRBJ2-7
clone size: .
V gene: TRBV10-3
D gene: .
CDR3 DNA: TGTGCCATCAGGGTCACCGGGGCCTCCGAGCAGTACTTC
CDR3 protein: CAIRVTGASEQYF

J gene: TRBJ2-1
clone size: .
V gene: TRBV7-8
D gene: TRBD2
CDR3 DNA: TGTGCCAGCAGCCCCAGGCTAGCGGAGTACAATGAGCAGTTCTTC
CDR3 protein: CASSPRLAEYNEQFF

J gene: TRBJ1-5
clone size: .
V gene: TRBV28
D gene: .
CDR3 DNA: TGTGCCAGCGGGTCTCAGGGCGGCAATCAGCCCCAGCATTTT
CDR3 protein: CASGSQGGNQPQHF

J gene: TRBJ2-7
clone size: .
V gene: TRBV6-5
D gene: .
CDR3 DNA: TGTGCCAGCAGCGCCTGGAGGCAGGGTGGGGGCGAGCAGTACTTC
CDR3 protein: CASSAWRQGGGEQYF

J gene: TRBJ2-3
clone size: .
V gene: TRBV28
D gene: .
CDR3 DNA: TGTGCCAGCAGAGGGACAGATACGCAGTATTTT
CDR3 protein: CASRGTDTQYF

J gene: TRBJ2-6
clone size: .
V gene: TRBV28
D gene: TRBD1
CDR3 DNA: TGTGCCAGCGGGACAGGGGCTTCTGGGGCCAACGTCCTGACTTTC
CDR3 protein: CASGTGASGANVLTF

J gene: TRBJ2-3
clone size: few
V gene: TRBV30
D gene: .
CDR3 DNA: TGTGCCTGGAGGCTCACAGATACGCAGTATTTT
CDR3 protein: CAWRLTDTQYF

J gene: TRBJ2-7
clone size: .
V gene: TRBV6-6
D gene: .
CDR3 DNA: TGTGCCAGCAGTTTCCTTCGAGTCGGGAGACGCGACGAGCAGTACTTC
CDR3 protein: CASSFLRVGRRDEQYF

J gene: TRBJ2-3
clone size: .
V gene: TRBV18
D gene: .
CDR3 DNA: TGTGCCAGCTCCCTCGACAGGTCTGGCACAGATACGCAGTATTTT
CDR3 protein: CASSLDRSGTDTQYF

J gene: TRBJ1-2
clone size: .
V gene: TRBV6-5
D gene: .
CDR3 DNA: TGTGCCAGCAGTCTAGACGGGAGACCTATAAGTGGCTACACCTTC
CDR3 protein: CASSLDGRPISGYTF

J gene: TRBJ2-5
clone size: once
V gene: TRBV3-1/TRBV3-2
D gene: .
CDR3 DNA: TGTGCCAGCAGCCAAAACCGGGGCAGGGAGACCCAGTACTTC
CDR3 protein: CASSQNRGRETQYF

J gene: TRBJ1-4
clone size: .
V gene: TRBV9
D gene: .
CDR3 DNA: TGTGCCAGCAGCGTAGGGGGCAGAACTAATGAAAAACTGTTTTTT
CDR3 protein: CASSVGGRTNEKLFF

J gene: TRBJ2-1
clone size: .
V gene: TRBV15
D gene: .
CDR3 DNA: TGTGCCACCAGCAGACGGGCGGAGAGCTCCTACAATGAGCAGTTCTTC
CDR3 protein: CATSRRAESSYNEQFF

J gene: TRBJ2-2
clone size: .
V gene: TRBV7-8
D gene: .
CDR3 DNA: TGTGCCAGCACAATAAAAACGACCCCTCCGGCATCCGGGGAGCTGTTTTTT
CDR3 protein: CASTIKTTPPASGELFF

J gene: TRBJ2-1
clone size: .
V gene: TRBV7-8
D gene: .
CDR3 DNA: TGTGCCAGCAGCTTATCGGCTAGCGAGTACAATGAGCAGTTCTTC
CDR3 protein: CASSLSASEYNEQFF

J gene: TRBJ2-5
clone size: .
V gene: TRBV3-1/TRBV3-2
D gene: .
CDR3 DNA: TGTGCCAGCAGCCAAGGATGGGGGCGGAGAGAGACCCAGTACTTC
CDR3 protein: CASSQGWGRRETQYF

J gene: TRBJ1-4
clone size: .
V gene: TRBV5-5
D gene: .
CDR3 DNA: TGTGCCAGCAGCTTGGAAGGGGTAGCTAATGAAAAACTGTTTTTT
CDR3 protein: CASSLEGVANEKLFF

J gene: TRBJ2-2
clone size: once
V gene: TRBV7-9
D gene: .
CDR3 DNA: TGTGCCAGCAGCCGTCCGCCGGGACATACGAACACCGGGGAGCTGTTTTTT
CDR3 protein: CASSRPPGHTNTGELFF

J gene: TRBJ1-1
clone size: .
V gene: TRBV5-4
D gene: TRBD1
CDR3 DNA: TGTGCCAGCAGCACCCAGACAGGGATGAACACTGAAGCTTTCTTT
CDR3 protein: CASSTQTGMNTEAFF

J gene: TRBJ2-7
clone size: .
V gene: TRBV19
D gene: TRBD2
CDR3 DNA: TGTGCCAGTAGTATTCGCTTTCAGTATGGACTAGCGGGACGAAGCTCCTACGAGCAGTACTTC
CDR3 protein: CASSIRFQYGLAGRSSYEQYF